The 5 T cell receptor beta chains given below trace back to one sample, sequenced in a study of shared clonotypes between healthy human individuals (dated by TCRdb to 2019 to 2021). CD8 naive samples consisted of CD45RO-negative cells that were positively selected for CCR7, yielding a CD45RA+CCR7+ population without TemRA cells. Receptor amplification or capture employed the immunoSEQ multiplex PCR assay. This immuneACCESS table, as held by TCRdb, lists in-frame sequences with V and J called but not all clones. Of the missing ones, under half trace to an unresolved V gene in checked studies; the others have no known cause. Counted in this sample were around 1.9 million clones; 85% to 95% of them appeared once. Together, the top ten hold roughly 1.7% of the sample. The specimen was naive CD8+ T cells from PBMCs. This specimen's cell subset or site label, interpreted: CD45RA+CCR7+. The receptors were gathered from a man aged 18 to 29 in good health. Some clones in this sample may be carry-over from other donors' samples.

The gene calls are TRBV19 and TRBJ1-2, with D possibly matching TRBD1 (5 bases). Trimming pared 10 bases from V and 4 bases from J, leaving 19 bases between. Germline CDR1 and CDR2: LNHDA and SQIVND (reference sequence). The CDR3 consists of 14 residues. The CDR3 loop reads CATLSRPGSYGYTF. The CDR3, as DNA: TGTGCCACTCTAAGTCGGCCAGGGTCCTATGGCTACACCTTC.

The chain links TRBV6-4 to TRBJ1-2; D ambiguous. CDR1 is MRHNA, CDR2 SNTAGT, per germline. Between the trimmed V and J ends, which lost 3 bases and 1 base, there was a span of 6 bases. This CDR3 has 13 residues. The CDR3 nucleotides read TGTGCCAGCAGTGAAACCCTTAACTATGGCTACACCTTC. Translated: CASSETLNYGYTF.

Concerning this clone itself: Other DNA sequences in the same sample also yield this CDR3. The V call is TRBV5-1, the J call TRBJ1-1, with 7 bases lining up with TRBD1. V shed 2 bases, J shed 1 base, and the junction held 2 bases outside the gene matches. The germline V gene has CDR1 SGHRS and CDR2 YFSETQ. CDR3 length: 14 amino acids. Written as DNA, the CDR3 is TGCGCCAGCAGCTTCCGGACAGGGAACACTGAAGCTTTCTTT. As protein: CASSFRTGNTEAFF. Complete variable domain (other parts from reference TRBV5-1 and TRBJ1-1): KAGVTQTPRYLIKTRGQQVTLSCSPISGHRSVSWYQQTPGQGLQFLFEYFSETQRNKGNFPGRFSGRQFSNSRSEMNVSTLELGDSALYLCASSFRTGNTEAFFGQGTRLTVV.

V gene TRBV9 combines with J gene TRBJ2-4; TRBD1 matches 7 bases. The V and J ends lost 3 bases and 8 bases, in that order; junction bases with no gene match: 11. CDR1 and CDR2 from the germline V gene are SGDLS and YYNGEE. The CDR3 loop spans 15 amino acids. For the CDR3, the DNA is TGTGCCAGCAGCGACCGGGACAGTAGGAATGACATTCAGTACTTC. Protein: CASSDRDSRNDIQYF.

The rearrangement uses TRBV7-9 and TRBJ2-3, with TRBD1 matching over 7 bases. The CDR3 covers 15 residues. The junction had 8 bases not matched to a gene; V was cut back by 8 bases and J by 0 bases. CDR1 SEHNR and CDR2 FQNEAQ come from the germline V gene (reference sequence). The CDR3 spells CASVDRESSTDTQYF. Written as DNA, the CDR3 is TGTGCCAGCGTCGACAGGGAATCTAGCACAGATACGCAGTATTTT.